A single count supports the clone carrying this T cell receptor beta chain. Its antigen is currently unknown. Each CDR3 protein is one row after TCRdb ran MiXCR on the PCR reads. There are approximately 550,000 distinct CDR3 sequences in the sample; about a fifth occur only once, and 0.7% to 0.95% lies in the top ten. This specimen comes from a study of molecular identifiers for immune sequencing clone quantification. Overall study findings and caveats: Clones that exceeded 20 RNA copies held over 98% of effector molecules, yet under 1% in naive cells.

The clonotype comes from a human donor in good health. Some libraries in this study had Jurkat cell RNA spiked in. Sequencing input: naive CD8+ T cells from blood, with Jurkat cell RNA spiked in. Subset described: FACS-sorted CD8+CD4-CCR7+CD45RA+ naive T cells.

The CDR3 DNA sequence: TGTGCCAGCAGCTTCCTTTCCCAGGGACCGTACAATGAGCAGTTCTTC. Protein sequence: CASSFLSQGPYNEQFF. The genes are TRBV5-6 and TRBJ2-1; either TRBD1 or TRBD2 may fit D (5 bases each). The CDR3 spans 16 residues. CDR1 is SGHDT and CDR2 is YYEEEE in the germline V gene. V gave up 2 bases and J gave up 4 bases, with 16 bases separating them.